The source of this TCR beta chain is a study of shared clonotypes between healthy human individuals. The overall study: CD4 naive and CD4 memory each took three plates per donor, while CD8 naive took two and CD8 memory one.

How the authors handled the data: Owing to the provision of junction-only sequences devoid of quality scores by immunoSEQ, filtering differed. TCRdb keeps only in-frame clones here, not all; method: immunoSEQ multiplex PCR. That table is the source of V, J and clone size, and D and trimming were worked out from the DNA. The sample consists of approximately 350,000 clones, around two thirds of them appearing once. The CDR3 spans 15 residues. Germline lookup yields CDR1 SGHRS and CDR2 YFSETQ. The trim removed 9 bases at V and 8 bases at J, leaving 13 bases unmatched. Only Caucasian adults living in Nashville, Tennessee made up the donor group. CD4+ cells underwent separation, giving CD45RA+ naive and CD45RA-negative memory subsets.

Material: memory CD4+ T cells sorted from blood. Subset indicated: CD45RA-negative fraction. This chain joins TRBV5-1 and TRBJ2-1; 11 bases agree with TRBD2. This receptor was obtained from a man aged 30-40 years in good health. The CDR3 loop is CATGNSGRAGDEQFF. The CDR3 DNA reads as TGCGCCACCGGCAATAGCGGGAGGGCCGGGGATGAGCAGTTCTTC.